Following are 5 T cell receptor beta chains from one sample sequenced in a study of shared T cell receptors in the human thymus (dated by TCRdb to 2020 to 2022). Receptor amplification or capture employed the immunoSEQ multiplex PCR assay. Sourced from immuneACCESS, this table was stored by TCRdb with only in-frame sequences that have V and J called. A share of the clones is absent; for the studies checked, an unresolved V gene accounts for under half, and the remainder has no known explanation. The sample includes about 380,000 clones, with approximately 95% observed a single time. The ten largest clones add up to roughly 0.02% of the sample. Sequencing input: thymocytes. Receptors were obtained from a human donor.

The genes are TRBV11-2 and TRBJ2-7, with D tentatively TRBD1 (6 bases). Germline V gene data show CDR1 as SGHAT and CDR2 as FQNNGV. V lost 5 bases and J lost 4, with 15 bases in between. This CDR3 region has 14 residues. CDR3 protein: CASSLTGTQYEQYF. The CDR3 region has the DNA TGTGCCAGCAGCCTCACCGGGACACAGTACGAGCAGTACTTC.

The chain joins TRBV6-4 to TRBJ2-1; 15 nucleotides line up with TRBD2. Germline V CDR1 and CDR2: MRHNA, SNTAGT. J was trimmed by 8 bases and V by 2 bases; bases with no gene match: 7. The CDR3 is 17 residues long. CDR3 nucleotides: TGTGCCAGCAGTGACGGACTAGCGGGAGGGCCTCTCGATGAGCAGTTCTTC. Translation gives CASSDGLAGGPLDEQFF.

This clone was recorded only once. This chain links TRBV5-4 with TRBJ2-5, with 13 positions matching TRBD2. V gave up 4 bases and J gave up 5 bases; unmatched junction bases: 8. The V gene's germline CDR1 is SGHNT and CDR2 YYREEE (reference sequence). The CDR3 runs 16 residues. CDR3 amino acids: CASSPLGLAGDETQYF. DNA of the CDR3: TGTGCCAGCAGCCCGCTTGGACTAGCGGGAGACGAGACCCAGTACTTC.

The chain couples TRBV7-9 to TRBJ2-2; no clear D gene. The CDR3 has 12 amino acids. CDR1 is SEHNR, CDR2 FQNEAQ, per germline (reference sequence). Trimming stripped 2 bases from V and 2 bases from J, with 0 bases between. The CDR3 is CASSLNTGELFF. CDR3 DNA: TGTGCCAGCAGCTTAAACACCGGGGAGCTGTTTTTT.

The chain joins TRBV7-3 to TRBJ1-4, with D hard to call. The CDR3 extends over 16 amino acids. Germline V gene data show CDR1 as SGHTA and CDR2 as FQGTGA. V lost 5 bases, J lost 0 bases, and 13 bases lay in between. The CDR3 DNA reads as TGTGCCAGCAGCGTCACGCTATTAGCAACTAATGAAAAACTGTTTTTT. Its translation is CASSVTLLATNEKLFF.